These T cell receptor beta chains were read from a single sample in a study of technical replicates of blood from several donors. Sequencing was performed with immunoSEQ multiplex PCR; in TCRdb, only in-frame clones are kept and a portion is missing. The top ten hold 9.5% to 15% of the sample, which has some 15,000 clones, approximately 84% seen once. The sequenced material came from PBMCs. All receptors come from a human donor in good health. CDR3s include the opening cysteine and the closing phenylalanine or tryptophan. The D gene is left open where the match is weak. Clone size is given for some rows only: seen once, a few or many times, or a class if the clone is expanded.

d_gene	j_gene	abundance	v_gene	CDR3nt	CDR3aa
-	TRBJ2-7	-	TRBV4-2	TGTGCCAGCAGCCAAGGCTGGCCTTTGAGTGCGGGTGAAGAGCAGTACTTC	CASSQGWPLSAGEEQYF
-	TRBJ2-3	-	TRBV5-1	TGCGCCAGCAGCATCGTCGCAGATACGCAGTATTTT	CASSIVADTQYF
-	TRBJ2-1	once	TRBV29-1	TGCAGCGGGACGGGGGATGAGCAGTTCTTC	CSGTGDEQFF
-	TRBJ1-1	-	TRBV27	TGTGCCAGCAGTAGCCAGGGCCCACACACTGAAGCTTTCTTT	CASSSQGPHTEAFF
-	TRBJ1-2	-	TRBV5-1	TGCGCCAGCAGCCTAGACGGCGGGACCTTAGGAGGCTACACCTTC	CASSLDGGTLGGYTF
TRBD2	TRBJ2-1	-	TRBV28	TGTGCCAGCAAGGATAGCGGGAGGGCCATTGGGAATGAGCAGTTCTTC	CASKDSGRAIGNEQFF
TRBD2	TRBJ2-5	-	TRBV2	TGTGCCAGCAGACGAGCGGGGGGCTCCCAAGAGACCCAGTACTTC	CASRRAGGSQETQYF
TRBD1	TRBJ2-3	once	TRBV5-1	TGCGCCAGCACTACCCAGCCGGGACAGGGGTTCGATACGCAGTATTTT	CASTTQPGQGFDTQYF
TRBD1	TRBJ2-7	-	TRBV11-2	TGTGCCAGCAGCTTAGATCCGCCGGGACAGGGTTACGAGCAGTACTTC	CASSLDPPGQGYEQYF
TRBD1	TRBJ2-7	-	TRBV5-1	TGCGCCAGCAGCTTTCTACCGGGACAGGGCGTTGGGGACGAGCAGTACTTC	CASSFLPGQGVGDEQYF
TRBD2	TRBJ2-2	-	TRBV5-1	TGCGCCAGCAGCAATGGGTTGGGTCGTGCTAGCGGGAAGGTGAACACCGGGGAGCTGTTTTTT	CASSNGLGRASGKVNTGELFF
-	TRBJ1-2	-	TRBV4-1	TGCGCCAGCAGCCAAGATTGGCGGGGCAACTATGGCTACACCTTC	CASSQDWRGNYGYTF
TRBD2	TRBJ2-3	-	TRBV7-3	TGTGCCAGCAGCTTGGACTCGCAGCGGGGGGCTTTGGCGGATACGCAGTATTTT	CASSLDSQRGALADTQYF
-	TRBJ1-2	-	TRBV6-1	TGTGCCAGCAGCGGCGGCATCTATGGCTACACCTTC	CASSGGIYGYTF
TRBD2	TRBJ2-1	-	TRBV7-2	TGTGCCAGCAGCTTAACTAGCGGGAGAACCCATGAGCAGTTCTTC	CASSLTSGRTHEQFF
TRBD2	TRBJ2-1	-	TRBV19	TGTGCCAGCAAGCGGGAGGCCCTTTACAATGAGCAGTTCTTC	CASKREALYNEQFF
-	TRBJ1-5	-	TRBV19	TGTGCCAGTAGTATAGGAGGTCAGCCCCAGCATTTT	CASSIGGQPQHF
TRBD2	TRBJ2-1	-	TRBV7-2	TGTGCCAGCAGCCCTTACGCCGCTAGCGGGGGTTACAATGAGCAGTTCTTC	CASSPYAASGGYNEQFF
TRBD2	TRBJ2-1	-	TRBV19	TGTGCCAGTACTACTAGCGACCACAATGAGCAGTTCTTC	CASTTSDHNEQFF
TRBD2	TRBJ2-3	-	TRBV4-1	TGCGCCAGCAGCCAAGAGGCGGGAGGGATTGGAACAGATACGCAGTATTTT	CASSQEAGGIGTDTQYF
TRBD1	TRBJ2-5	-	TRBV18	TGTGCCAGCCGACAACAGGGGGCAACGGAGACCCAGTACTTC	CASRQQGATETQYF
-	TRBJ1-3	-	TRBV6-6	TGTGCCAGCAGTGGGGGGTTGGGAAACACCATATATTTT	CASSGGLGNTIYF
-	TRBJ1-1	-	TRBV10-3	TGTGCCATCAGTGAGTTTGGGGGGGCCATGAACACTGAAGCTTTCTTT	CAISEFGGAMNTEAFF
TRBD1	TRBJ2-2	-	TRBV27	TGTGCCAGCAGTTTGCCGGGACAGAGCACCGGGGAGCTGTTTTTT	CASSLPGQSTGELFF
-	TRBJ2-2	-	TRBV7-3	TGTGCCAGCAGCCTCCTTGGGACAACCACCGGGGAGCTGTTTTTT	CASSLLGTTTGELFF
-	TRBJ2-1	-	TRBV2	TGTGCCAGCAGCCAGGAACCGTACAATGAGCAGTTCTTC	CASSQEPYNEQFF
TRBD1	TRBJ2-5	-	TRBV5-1	TGCGCCAGCAGCTCTATACAGGGGAGCCAAGTTCAGGAGACCCAGTACTTC	CASSSIQGSQVQETQYF
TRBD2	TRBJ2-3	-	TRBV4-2	TGTGCCAGCAGCCTAAATAGCGGGAGCACAGATACGCAGTATTTT	CASSLNSGSTDTQYF
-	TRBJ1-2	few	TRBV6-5	TGTGCCAGCAGCGACAGGTTCTATGGCTACACCTTC	CASSDRFYGYTF
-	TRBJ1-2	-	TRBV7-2	TGTGCCAGCAGGCAACCCGCCAGGGATCTGGACTATGGCTACACCTTC	CASRQPARDLDYGYTF